This T cell receptor beta chain stems from a study of T cells in Graves' hyperthyroidism and ophthalmopathy. Study findings and constraints: Ophthalmopathy onset followed model prediction by a median approximately 7 months.

This clonotype has a count of ten or more. Its antigen is unknown. It was RNA transcripts that yielded the amplified TCR beta CDR3 regions. The TCR CDR3 was amplified in a first-round RT-PCR using the HTBI primer set. TCRdb ran MiXCR on the multiplex PCR reads and lists one entry per CDR3 protein. The sample includes 350,000 to 400,000 distinct CDR3 sequences, 15% to 20% of them seen just once. Uncontrolled infection, other autoimmune disease, pregnancy or lactation led to exclusion. On the basis of clinical symptoms, serum thyroxine and TRAb, thyroid ultrasound and orbital computed tomography, diagnoses were made. The clonotype was recovered from a man between 18 and 29 years old with Graves' ophthalmopathy. The source material was blood.

Here the CDR3 DNA reads TGTGCCAGCAGTTCCCGCTTAGGAAGCGGCACAGATACGCAGTATTTT. It encodes CASSSRLGSGTDTQYF. This sequence joins TRBV6-1 and TRBJ2-3; D uncertain. V was trimmed by 5 bases and J by 1 base, leaving 16 bases between them. This CDR3 has 16 amino acids. Germline V gene sequence: CDR1 MNHNS, CDR2 SASEGT.